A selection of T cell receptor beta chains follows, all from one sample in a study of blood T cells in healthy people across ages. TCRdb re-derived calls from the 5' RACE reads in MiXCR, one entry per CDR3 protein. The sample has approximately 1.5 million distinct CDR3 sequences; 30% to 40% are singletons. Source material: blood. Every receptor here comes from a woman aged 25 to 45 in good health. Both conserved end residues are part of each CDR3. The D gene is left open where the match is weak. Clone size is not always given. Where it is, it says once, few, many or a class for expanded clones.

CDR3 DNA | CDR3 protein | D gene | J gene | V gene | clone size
TGTGCCACCAGTGACACAAATACGCAGTATTTT | CATSDTNTQYF | NA | TRBJ2-3 | TRBV24-1 | NA
TGTGCCAGCAGCTTACGGTTCCCCCCTTCCAGCGACTATGGCTACACCTTC | CASSLRFPPSSDYGYTF | NA | TRBJ1-2 | TRBV7-2 | NA
TGCAGCGGTGAAGATCGTTTGGATGGCTACACCTTC | CSGEDRLDGYTF | NA | TRBJ1-2 | TRBV29-1 | NA
TGTGCCAGCAGCTCGGGCCAGGGAGGATCACCCCTCCACTTT | CASSSGQGGSPLHF | NA | TRBJ1-6 | TRBV13 | many
TGTGCCAGCAACGTCAACATTCAGTACTTC | CASNVNIQYF | NA | TRBJ2-4 | TRBV28 | NA
TGTGCCTGGTCGACAGGAGGAAGCTCCTACGAGCAGTACTTC | CAWSTGGSSYEQYF | NA | TRBJ2-7 | TRBV30 | NA
TGTGCCGTTCACGGGCTAGCGGGAGGGCCAACAGATACGCAGTATTTT | CAVHGLAGGPTDTQYF | TRBD2 | TRBJ2-3 | TRBV27 | few
TGTGCCACCCGGGTGAGGACCTCGTTTCGTAGCACAGATACGCAGTATTTT | CATRVRTSFRSTDTQYF | NA | TRBJ2-3 | TRBV15 | NA
TGTGCCACCAGTGATCTCCTATACAATGAGCAGTTCTTC | CATSDLLYNEQFF | NA | TRBJ2-1 | TRBV24-1 | NA
TGCGCCAGCAGCGGAACGACTCATAACTATGGCTACACCTTC | CASSGTTHNYGYTF | NA | TRBJ1-2 | TRBV5-1 | few
TGTGCCAGCAGCTCCCTAAATACACCAAACTATGGCTACACCTTC | CASSSLNTPNYGYTF | NA | TRBJ1-2 | TRBV7-9 | many
TGTGCCAGCAGCTTAGGCGGACTAGGACTATCCTACGAGCAGTACTTC | CASSLGGLGLSYEQYF | TRBD2 | TRBJ2-7 | TRBV7-9 | few
TGCAGTGCTAGAGTCCCTAGCAGCTCCTACGAGCAGTACTTC | CSARVPSSSYEQYF | NA | TRBJ2-7 | TRBV20-1 | NA
TGCGCCAGCAGCTTTATTCCTAGCGGGATTCGCCAAGAGACCCAGTACTTC | CASSFIPSGIRQETQYF | TRBD2 | TRBJ2-5 | TRBV5-1 | NA
TGCAGTGCTAGAGATAGGGACAGGCGGGGGTCCACCTTC | CSARDRDRRGSTF | TRBD1 | TRBJ1-2 | TRBV20-1 | NA
TGCGCCAGCAGCTTTAGCGGGGGTTATAATAATGAGCAGTTCTTC | CASSFSGGYNNEQFF | TRBD2 | TRBJ2-1 | TRBV5-1 | NA
TGCAGTGCTAGAGAGGGGCAGGGAATTTCAGATACGCAGTATTTT | CSAREGQGISDTQYF | NA | TRBJ2-3 | TRBV20-1 | few
TGTGCCAGCAGCCTGGGACAGTACTCCTACGAGCAGTACTTC | CASSLGQYSYEQYF | TRBD1 | TRBJ2-7 | TRBV5-5 | few
TGTGCCAGCAGCCCCAGTACCGGGGATACGCAGTATTTT | CASSPSTGDTQYF | NA | TRBJ2-3 | TRBV7-9 | few
TGTGCCAGCAGGGCTAGTATCGCAGATACGCAGTATTTT | CASRASIADTQYF | NA | TRBJ2-3 | TRBV6-5 | NA
TGTGCCAGCAGCTTACAGTTATCGCCGACCAAAAACATTCAGTACTTC | CASSLQLSPTKNIQYF | NA | TRBJ2-4 | TRBV7-9 | few
TGTGCCAGCCGACAGAAGGGAGGGACCCAGTACTTC | CASRQKGGTQYF | NA | TRBJ2-5 | TRBV27 | few
TGTGCCAGCAGCCAAGGACGGATTAACTATGGCTACACCTTC | CASSQGRINYGYTF | NA | TRBJ1-2 | TRBV3-1 | NA
TGCGCCAGCAGTAAAGCCGACAGGACGAGCGACTACGAGCAGTACTTC | CASSKADRTSDYEQYF | NA | TRBJ2-7 | TRBV5-1 | NA